This T cell receptor beta chain was identified in a study of blood T cell repertoires in COVID-19. The wider study: PBMCs, B-cell-depleted T cells, or T cells provided the cDNA or gDNA that made up the material.

Sequencing used immunoSEQ multiplex PCR; TCRdb keeps in-frame clones, though not all of them. The sample has tens of thousands of clones, 85% to 90% seen once. The sample comprised peripheral blood. The sequence was obtained from a human donor in a cohort sampled during active COVID-19.

The CDR3 sequence: CASSFRDRTDTQYF. CDR3 in DNA: TGTGCCAGCAGCTTCCGGGACAGAACAGATACGCAGTATTTT. This rearrangement joins TRBV7-8 to TRBJ2-3; 7 positions match TRBD1. This CDR3 is built from 14 residues. Germline V gene data show CDR1 as SGHVS and CDR2 as FQNEAQ. Unmatched junction bases numbered 3, after V lost 3 bases and J lost 3 bases.